This TCR beta chain was sequenced in a study of T cell responses to AZD1222 COVID-19 vaccine. Pooling of second doses given at about 4 or about 12 weeks was done. The CDR3 extends over 18 amino acids. V lost 3 bases, J lost 12 bases, and 26 bases stayed unmatched. Germline V gene sequence: CDR1 GTSNPN, CDR2 SVGIG (reference sequence). Sequencing was performed with immunoSEQ multiplex PCR; in TCRdb, only in-frame clones are kept and a portion is missing. The table records around 160,000 clones, about 91% of them present only once. The source material was peripheral blood, sampled 28 days after the second AZD1222 dose. V is TRBV30 and J is TRBJ2-7; 10 bases map to TRBD2. This clonotype originated in an adult who received the AZD1222 COVID-19 vaccine. CDR3 sequence: CAWRTSPRTSGPAWGAYF. The CDR3, as DNA: TGTGCCTGGAGAACTTCTCCCCGGACTAGCGGACCAGCCTGGGGGGCGTACTTC.